The clone carrying this T cell receptor (beta chain) came up once. The assay was immunoSEQ multiplex PCR, and TCRdb's table has in-frame clones only and misses some. The table has about 150,000 clones, around 90% seen once; the top ten hold approximately 3.6%. V shed 7 bases, J shed 4 bases, and the junction held 15 bases outside the gene matches. Per the germline V gene, CDR1 is SQVTM and CDR2 is ANQGSEA. CDR3 length: 15 residues. The record originates from a study of T cell responses to AZD1222 COVID-19 vaccine. Second doses at about 4 or about 12 weeks were pooled. The chain combines TRBV29-1 with TRBJ1-2; TRBD1 aligns across 7 bases. This TCR came from an adult who received the AZD1222 COVID-19 vaccine. Sequences were derived from peripheral blood, sampled 28 days after the second AZD1222 dose. In nucleotides, the CDR3 is TGCAGCGGCCAGGGGGGACAGCCTTTGTTCTATGGCTACACCTTC. This encodes CSGQGGQPLFYGYTF.